This entry lists 23 T cell receptor beta chains sequenced from one sample in a study of blood T cell repertoires in COVID-19. TCRdb's table, derived via immunoSEQ multiplex PCR, lists solely in-frame clones and lacks some. Seen here are more than 100,000 clones, 87% observed once, and the top ten hold almost 30%. Input material: peripheral blood. Every receptor here comes from an older woman with acute or convalescent COVID-19.

The table lists this clone with a count of one. The rearrangement uses TRBV6-6 and TRBJ1-5; no clear D gene. CDR3 size: 13 residues. Trimming removed 8 bases at V and 0 bases at J, with 8 bases between. The germline V gene has CDR1 MNHNY and CDR2 SVGAGI (reference sequence). CDR3 protein: CASSRNSNQPQHF. CDR3 coding DNA: TGTGCCAGCTCCAGAAATAGCAATCAGCCCCAGCATTTT.

This chain connects TRBV10-3 to TRBJ1-2; D gene uncertain. V gave up 2 bases and J gave up 4 bases, with 5 bases separating them. Germline V gives CDR1 ENHRY, CDR2 SYGVKD. This CDR3 has 12 residues. CDR3 residues: CAISEDTYGYTF. CDR3 nucleotides: TGTGCCATCAGTGAGGACACCTATGGCTACACCTTC.

The rearrangement joins TRBV7-2 to TRBJ1-1; D is unclear. This CDR3 contains 13 residues. Germline V gene data show CDR1 as SGHTA and CDR2 as FQGNSA. Trimming left V 2 bases short and J 2 bases short, with 6 bases between. This CDR3 is CASSLTTNTEAFF. CDR3 nucleotides: TGTGCCAGCAGCTTAACGACAAACACTGAAGCTTTCTTT.

The chain uses TRBV2 and TRBJ2-4; 8 bases match TRBD1. V lost 6 bases and J lost 4; bases outside the gene matches: 11. Germline-derived CDR1 and CDR2 are SNHLY and FYNNEI. The CDR3 consists of 16 residues. This chain's CDR3 is CASRSRPGQAKNIQYF. The CDR3 DNA sequence: TGTGCCAGCAGGTCCCGCCCGGGACAGGCTAAAAACATTCAGTACTTC. Combining the CDR3 with reference TRBV2 and TRBJ2-4 gives the whole variable domain EPEVTQTPSHQVTQMGQEVILRCVPISNHLYFYWYRQILGQKVEFLVSFYNNEISEKSEIFDDQFSVERPDGSNFTLKIRSTKLEDSAMYFCASRSRPGQAKNIQYFGAGTRLSVL.

V usage is TRBV30 and J usage is TRBJ1-2; 7 bases fit TRBD1. In germline, CDR1 is GTSNPN, CDR2 SVGIG (reference sequence). The junction had 13 bases not matched to a gene; V was cut back by 0 bases and J by 6 bases. CDR3 length equals 16 residues. The CDR3 DNA reads as TGTGCCTGGAGTGTCCCCATAGGACAGGTCCGAGATGGCTACACCTTC. It translates to CAWSVPIGQVRDGYTF.

This chain connects TRBV30 to TRBJ2-1; TRBD2 matches 8 bases. Germline V CDR1 and CDR2: GTSNPN, SVGIG (reference sequence). Trimming took 4 bases from V and 0 from J; bases not matched to a gene: 5. The CDR3 length is 15 residues. CDR3 nucleotide sequence: TGTGCCTGGAATTTAGCGGGAAGCTCCTACAATGAGCAGTTCTTC. It is translated as CAWNLAGSSYNEQFF. Complete variable domain (other parts from reference TRBV30 and TRBJ2-1): SQTIHQWPATLVQPVGSPLSLECTVEGTSNPNLYWYRQAAGRGLQLLFYSVGIGQISSEVPQNLSASRPQDRQFILSSKKLLLSDSGFYLCAWNLAGSSYNEQFFGPGTRLTVL.

J is TRBJ1-3 and V is TRBV6-5; 7 bases map to TRBD1. Germline assignment: CDR1 MNHEY and CDR2 SVGAGI. The CDR3 runs 14 residues. The V and J ends lost 1 base and 8 bases, in that order; junction bases with no gene match: 5. The CDR3 is CASSYLGQADTIYF. The CDR3 DNA reads as TGTGCCAGCAGTTACTTAGGACAGGCAGACACCATATATTTT.

CDR3 loop: CASSESQISEQYF. CDR3 DNA: TGTGCCAGCAGTGAGAGTCAAATAAGCGAGCAGTACTTC. The V gene is TRBV2, the J gene TRBJ2-7, with no clear D. V dropped 3 bases and J dropped 6 bases, with 12 bases sitting between them. This CDR3 spans 13 amino acids. CDR1 is SNHLY and CDR2 is FYNNEI in the germline V gene.

The chain combines TRBV6-4 with TRBJ2-1; possible D gene TRBD2, 7 bases. Germline CDR1 reads MRHNA; CDR2 reads SNTAGT. The length of the CDR3 is 14 residues. V was pared by 5 bases and J by 4 bases, with 12 bases between. CDR3 protein: CASSRGGGYNEQFF. The DNA for the CDR3 is TGTGCCAGCAGTAGAGGGGGGGGTTACAATGAGCAGTTCTTC.

The chain couples TRBV7-3 to TRBJ2-3; 8 positions agree with TRBD2. The CDR3 is made up of 17 amino acids. Germline trimming cut 3 bases from V and 1 base from J; bases unmatched to any gene: 9. Germline CDR1 and CDR2: SGHTA and FQGTGA. DNA for the CDR3: TGTGCCAGCAGCTTTACGGCAAGCGGGGGACGCACAGATACGCAGTATTTT. Translating gives CASSFTASGGRTDTQYF.

The chain employs TRBV19 and TRBJ2-3, with TRBD2 matching 9 bases. Germline lookup yields CDR1 LNHDA and CDR2 SQIVND (reference sequence). V shed 3 bases and J 3 bases; nucleotides not matched to a gene: 7. The CDR3 sequence is 16 residues long. CDR3 sequence: CASSIGRGGRTDTQYF. The DNA of the CDR3 is TGTGCCAGTAGTATCGGGCGGGGGGGCAGGACAGATACGCAGTATTTT.

The CDR3 region is CAWSFEGSQPQHF. The CDR3 region has the DNA TGTGCCTGGAGTTTCGAGGGTTCCCAGCCCCAGCATTTT. The chain uses TRBV30 and TRBJ1-5; D is ambiguous. Germline V gene lookup returns CDR1 GTSNPN and CDR2 SVGIG (reference sequence). V lost 2 bases, J lost 7 bases, and 12 bases lay in between. The CDR3 runs 13 residues.

The J gene is TRBJ2-1, the V gene TRBV3-1 (or the pseudogene TRBV3-2); D unresolved. In germline, CDR1 is LGHDT, CDR2 YNNKEL (reference sequence). The V end lost 0 bases, the J end lost 13 bases, and 10 bases lay between the germline ends. The CDR3 spans 12 residues. This CDR3 is CASSQERRPQFF. For the CDR3, the DNA is TGTGCCAGCAGCCAAGAGCGGCGCCCCCAGTTCTTC.

The chain joins TRBV19 to TRBJ2-4, with 11 bases lining up with TRBD1. V lost 8 bases, J lost 3 bases, and 9 bases stayed unmatched. The germline V gene encodes CDR1 LNHDA and CDR2 SQIVND (reference sequence). The CDR3 has 16 residues. CDR3: CASYGPGQGVKNIQYF. The CDR3 nucleotides are TGTGCCAGTTACGGGCCGGGACAGGGGGTCAAAAACATTCAGTACTTC.

This rearrangement joins TRBV5-5 to TRBJ2-7; TRBD2 might be the D (6 bases). The CDR3 length is 15 residues. Trimming left V 4 bases short and J 2 bases short, with 16 bases between. Germline V gene data show CDR1 as SGHKS and CDR2 as YYEKEE (reference sequence). The CDR3 reads CASSRTGTGAYEQYF. Here the CDR3 DNA reads TGTGCCAGCAGCCGAACCGGGACGGGAGCCTACGAGCAGTACTTC. Together with reference TRBV5-5 and TRBJ2-7, the CDR3 gives the full variable domain: DAGVTQSPTHLIKTRGQQVTLRCSPISGHKSVSWYQQVLGQGPQFIFQYYEKEERGRGNFPDRFSARQFPNYSSELNVNALLLGDSALYLCASSRTGTGAYEQYFGPGTRLTVT.

The gene calls are TRBV9 and TRBJ1-1; 9 nucleotides align to TRBD1. This CDR3 has 17 amino acids. Trimming cost V 3 bases and J 7 bases; bases outside gene matches: 16. Germline CDR1 is SGDLS and CDR2 is YYNGEE. The CDR3 region is CASSGGQGDPMNGEAFF. The CDR3 DNA reads TGTGCCAGCAGCGGGGGACAGGGAGACCCTATGAACGGTGAAGCTTTCTTT.

V and J are TRBV28 and TRBJ2-7, with D uncertain. Germline values: CDR1 MDHEN, CDR2 SYDVKM. The CDR3 consists of 14 residues. The V end was cut by 3 bases, the J end by 3 bases, with 12 bases between. In nucleotides, the CDR3 is TGTGCCAGCAGTTTCCCGGGTGATCTCTACGAGCAGTACTTC. Amino acids: CASSFPGDLYEQYF. The full variable domain, completed using reference TRBV28 and TRBJ2-7, is DVKVTQSSRYLVKRTGEKVFLECVQDMDHENMFWYRQDPGLGLRLIYFSYDVKMKEKGDIPEGYSVSREKKERFSLILESASTNQTSMYLCASSFPGDLYEQYFGPGTRLTVT.

This chain connects TRBV28 to TRBJ1-5; D may be TRBD1 (5 bases). The germline V and J ends were trimmed by 8 bases and 6 bases, with 11 bases remaining between them. Germline V CDR1 and CDR2: MDHEN, SYDVKM. The CDR3 extends over 12 amino acids. The CDR3 coding sequence is TGTGCCAGCGGGGACTTGGGTCAGCCCCAGCATTTT. Translating gives CASGDLGQPQHF.

The rearrangement joins TRBV28 to TRBJ1-2, with no clear D. V was cut by 3 bases and J by 8 bases, with 7 bases left in between. From germline, CDR1 is MDHEN and CDR2 SYDVKM. This CDR3 has 11 amino acids. CDR3 sequence reads: CASSFSGGYTF. In DNA, the CDR3 is TGTGCCAGCAGTTTCAGTGGCGGCTACACCTTC.

This chain joins TRBV28 and TRBJ1-4; D remains ambiguous. The V end was cut by 7 bases, the J end by 7 bases, with 13 bases between. Looked up from germline, CDR1 is MDHEN and CDR2 is SYDVKM. This CDR3 has 13 amino acids. The CDR3: CASKTGLGEKLFF. The DNA for the CDR3 is TGTGCCAGCAAGACGGGGTTGGGTGAAAAACTGTTTTTT.

The chain joins TRBV4-1 to TRBJ2-7, with 7 bases identical to TRBD1. CDR3 length: 16 residues. Germline assignment: CDR1 MGHRA and CDR2 YSYEKL. V shed 3 bases, J shed 2 bases, and the junction held 10 bases outside the gene matches. CDR3 amino acids: CASSQITGASTYEQYF. CDR3 nucleotides: TGCGCCAGCAGCCAGATTACAGGGGCCTCCACCTACGAGCAGTACTTC.

The chain combines TRBV6-5 with TRBJ1-1; no clear D gene. Germline V gene data show CDR1 as MNHEY and CDR2 as SVGAGI. The length of the CDR3 is 15 residues. V lost 2 bases and J lost 2, with 12 bases in between. CDR3 region: CASSYQAAANTEAFF. The CDR3 DNA reads TGTGCCAGCAGTTACCAGGCAGCCGCTAACACTGAAGCTTTCTTT.

This sequence joins TRBV28 and TRBJ1-1; perhaps TRBD1 as D (5 bases). The CDR3 runs 15 residues. Per the germline V gene, CDR1 is MDHEN and CDR2 is SYDVKM. V lost 6 bases and J lost 0, with 14 bases in between. The CDR3 nucleotides read TGTGCCAGCAGAGATCGACAGCCTTTGAACACTGAAGCTTTCTTT. Amino acids: CASRDRQPLNTEAFF.